This T cell receptor (beta chain) comes out of a study of patients and donors after allogeneic stem cell transplantation. The CDR3 has 14 amino acids. Trimming cost V 5 bases and J 5 bases; bases outside gene matches: 5. TCRdb used MiXCR to reprocess the RT-PCR reads, holding one entry per CDR3 protein. The sample comprises about a million distinct CDR3 sequences, roughly 17% of which are singletons, and 5% to 7.5% rests with the top ten. The chain combines TRBV12-3 or TRBV12-4 with TRBJ2-7, with 11 bases matching TRBD1. This TCR derives from a human donor who was either an allogeneic HSCT recipient or a stem cell or donor lymphocyte infusion donor (not recorded which). It is not recorded whose cells these are; they may come from a transplant donor. Source material: blood, either unsorted or a sorted T cell fraction (not recorded which). The CDR3 coding sequence is TGTGCCAGCAGTCGGGACAGGGGGGTTCACGAGCAGTACTTC. Amino acids: CASSRDRGVHEQYF.